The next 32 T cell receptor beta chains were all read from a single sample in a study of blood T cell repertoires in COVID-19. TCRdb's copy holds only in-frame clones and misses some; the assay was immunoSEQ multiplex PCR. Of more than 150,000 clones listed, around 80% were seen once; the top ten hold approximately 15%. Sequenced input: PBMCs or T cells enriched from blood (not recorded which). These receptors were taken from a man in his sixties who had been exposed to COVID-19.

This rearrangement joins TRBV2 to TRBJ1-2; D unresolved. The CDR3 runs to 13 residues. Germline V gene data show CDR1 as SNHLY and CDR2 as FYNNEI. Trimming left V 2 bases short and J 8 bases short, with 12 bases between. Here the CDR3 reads CASSENVRFGYTF. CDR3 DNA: TGTGCCAGCAGTGAAAACGTCAGGTTCGGCTACACCTTC.

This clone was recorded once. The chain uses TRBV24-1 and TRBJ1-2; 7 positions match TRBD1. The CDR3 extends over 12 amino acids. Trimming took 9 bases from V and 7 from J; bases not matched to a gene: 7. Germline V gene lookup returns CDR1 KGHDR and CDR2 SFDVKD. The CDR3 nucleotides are TGTGCCACCCAAGGACAGGCAGGTGGCTACACCTTC. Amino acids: CATQGQAGGYTF.

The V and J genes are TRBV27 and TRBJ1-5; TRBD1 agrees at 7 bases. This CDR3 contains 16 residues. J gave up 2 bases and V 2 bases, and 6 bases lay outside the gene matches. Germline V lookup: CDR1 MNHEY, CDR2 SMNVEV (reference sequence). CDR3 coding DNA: TGTGCCAGCAGTTTAAACAGGGGAGTAGGCAATCAGCCCCAGCATTTT. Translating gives CASSLNRGVGNQPQHF.

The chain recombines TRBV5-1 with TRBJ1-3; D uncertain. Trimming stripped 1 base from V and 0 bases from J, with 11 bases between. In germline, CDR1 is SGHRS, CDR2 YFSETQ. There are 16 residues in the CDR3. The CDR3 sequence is CASSLTEPLSGNTIYF. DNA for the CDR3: TGCGCCAGCAGCTTGACGGAGCCTCTCTCTGGAAACACCATATATTTT. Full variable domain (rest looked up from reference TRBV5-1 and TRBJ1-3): KAGVTQTPRYLIKTRGQQVTLSCSPISGHRSVSWYQQTPGQGLQFLFEYFSETQRNKGNFPGRFSGRQFSNSRSEMNVSTLELGDSALYLCASSLTEPLSGNTIYFGEGSWLTVV.

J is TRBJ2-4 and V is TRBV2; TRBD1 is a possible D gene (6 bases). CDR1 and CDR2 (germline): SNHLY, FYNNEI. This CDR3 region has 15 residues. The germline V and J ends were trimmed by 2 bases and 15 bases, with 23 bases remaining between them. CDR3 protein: CASSETRTAQGMMYF. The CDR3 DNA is TGTGCCAGCAGTGAAACCCGGACAGCTCAGGGGATGATGTACTTC.

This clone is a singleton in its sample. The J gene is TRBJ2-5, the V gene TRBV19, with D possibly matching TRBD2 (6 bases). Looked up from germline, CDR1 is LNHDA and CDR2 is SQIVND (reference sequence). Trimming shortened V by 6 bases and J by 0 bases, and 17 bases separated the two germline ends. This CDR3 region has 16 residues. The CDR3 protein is CASSRILRGYQETQYF. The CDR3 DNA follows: TGTGCCAGTAGCCGAATTTTACGGGGGTACCAAGAGACCCAGTACTTC.

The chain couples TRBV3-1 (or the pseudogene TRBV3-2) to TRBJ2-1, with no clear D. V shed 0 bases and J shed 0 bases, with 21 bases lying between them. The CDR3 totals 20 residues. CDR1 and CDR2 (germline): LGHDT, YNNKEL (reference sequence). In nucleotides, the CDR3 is TGTGCCAGCAGCCAAGATCCCCTCCTTTGGGCGCCGAGCTCCTACAATGAGCAGTTCTTC. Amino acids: CASSQDPLLWAPSSYNEQFF.

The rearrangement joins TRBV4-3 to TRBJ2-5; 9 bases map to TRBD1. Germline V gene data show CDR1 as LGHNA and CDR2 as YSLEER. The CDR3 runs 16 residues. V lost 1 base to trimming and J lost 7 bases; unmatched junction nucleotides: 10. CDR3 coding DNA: TGCGCCAGCAGCCAAGGGGGACAGGGCCAGGCCGGGACCCAGTACTTC. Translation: CASSQGGQGQAGTQYF.

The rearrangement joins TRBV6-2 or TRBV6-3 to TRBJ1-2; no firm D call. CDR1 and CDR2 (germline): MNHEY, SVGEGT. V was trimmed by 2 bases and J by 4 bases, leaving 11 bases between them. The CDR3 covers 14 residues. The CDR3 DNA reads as TGTGCCAGCAGTTACCCGGGGAACCGCTATGGCTACACCTTC. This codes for CASSYPGNRYGYTF.

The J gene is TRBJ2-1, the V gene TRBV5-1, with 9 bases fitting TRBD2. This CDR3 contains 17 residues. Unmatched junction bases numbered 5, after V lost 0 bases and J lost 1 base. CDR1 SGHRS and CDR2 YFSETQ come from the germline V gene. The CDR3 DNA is TGCGCCAGCAGCTTGGGGGGGACTAGCCGTTCCTACAATGAGCAGTTCTTC. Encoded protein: CASSLGGTSRSYNEQFF.

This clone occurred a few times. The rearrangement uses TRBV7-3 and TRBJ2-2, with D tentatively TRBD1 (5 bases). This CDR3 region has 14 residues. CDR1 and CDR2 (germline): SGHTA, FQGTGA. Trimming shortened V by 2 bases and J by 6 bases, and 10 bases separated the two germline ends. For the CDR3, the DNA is TGTGCCAGCAGCTTATATCAGGGATCCGGGGAGCTGTTTTTT. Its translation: CASSLYQGSGELFF.

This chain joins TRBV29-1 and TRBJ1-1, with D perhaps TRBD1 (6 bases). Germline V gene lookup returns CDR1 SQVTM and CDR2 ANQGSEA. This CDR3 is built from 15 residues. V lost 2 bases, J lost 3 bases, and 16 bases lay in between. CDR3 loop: CSVEWVGRGYTEAFF. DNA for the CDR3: TGCAGCGTTGAATGGGTGGGCAGGGGTTACACTGAAGCTTTCTTT.

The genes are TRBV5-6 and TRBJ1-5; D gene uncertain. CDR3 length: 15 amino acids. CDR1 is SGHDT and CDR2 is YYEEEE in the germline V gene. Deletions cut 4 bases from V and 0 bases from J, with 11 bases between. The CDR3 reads CASSVDLNSNQPQHF. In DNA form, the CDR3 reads TGTGCCAGCAGCGTCGACTTGAATAGCAATCAGCCCCAGCATTTT.

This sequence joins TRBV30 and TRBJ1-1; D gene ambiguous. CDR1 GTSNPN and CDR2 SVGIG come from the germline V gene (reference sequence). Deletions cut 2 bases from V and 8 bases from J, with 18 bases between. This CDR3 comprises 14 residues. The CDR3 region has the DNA TGTGCCTGGAGTTTTGGGCCCGTGATCGCAGAAGCTTTCTTT. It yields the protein CAWSFGPVIAEAFF.

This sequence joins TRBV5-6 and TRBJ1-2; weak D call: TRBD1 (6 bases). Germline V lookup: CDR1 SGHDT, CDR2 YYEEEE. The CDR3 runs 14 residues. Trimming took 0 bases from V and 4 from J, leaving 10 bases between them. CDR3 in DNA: TGTGCCAGCAGCTTGGGTCAGGGGAGCTATGGCTACACCTTC. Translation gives CASSLGQGSYGYTF.

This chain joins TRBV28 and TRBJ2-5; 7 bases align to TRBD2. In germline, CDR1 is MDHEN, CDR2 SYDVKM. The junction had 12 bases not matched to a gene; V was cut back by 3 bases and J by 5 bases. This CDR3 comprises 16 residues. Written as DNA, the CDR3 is TGTGCCAGCAGTTTTGGAGGCGGGAGAGGCACCGAGACCCAGTACTTC. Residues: CASSFGGGRGTETQYF.

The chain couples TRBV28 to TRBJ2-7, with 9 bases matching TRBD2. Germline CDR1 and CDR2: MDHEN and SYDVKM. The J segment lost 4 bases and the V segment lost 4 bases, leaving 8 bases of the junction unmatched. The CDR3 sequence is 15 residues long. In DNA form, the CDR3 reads TGTGCCAGCAGTTGGGCGGCGGGAGGGGCGTACGAGCAGTACTTC. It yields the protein CASSWAAGGAYEQYF.

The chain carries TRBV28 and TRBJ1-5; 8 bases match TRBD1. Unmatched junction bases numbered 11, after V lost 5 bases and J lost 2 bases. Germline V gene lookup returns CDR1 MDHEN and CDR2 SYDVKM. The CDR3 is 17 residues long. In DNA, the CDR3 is TGTGCCAGCAGTCTACCCGGTACAGGGGGAGGCAATCAGCCCCAGCATTTT. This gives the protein CASSLPGTGGGNQPQHF.

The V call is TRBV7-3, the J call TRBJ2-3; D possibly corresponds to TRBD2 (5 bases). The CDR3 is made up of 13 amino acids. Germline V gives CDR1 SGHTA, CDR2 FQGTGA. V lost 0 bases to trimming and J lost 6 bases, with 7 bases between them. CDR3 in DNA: TGTGCCAGCAGCTTAACGTCGGGGGATACGCAGTATTTT. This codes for CASSLTSGDTQYF. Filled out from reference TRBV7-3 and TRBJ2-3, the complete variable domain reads GAGVSQTPSNKVTEKGKYVELRCDPISGHTALYWYRQSLGQGPEFLIYFQGTGAADDSGLPNDRFFAVRPEGSVSTLKIQRTERGDSAVYLCASSLTSGDTQYFGPGTRLTVL.

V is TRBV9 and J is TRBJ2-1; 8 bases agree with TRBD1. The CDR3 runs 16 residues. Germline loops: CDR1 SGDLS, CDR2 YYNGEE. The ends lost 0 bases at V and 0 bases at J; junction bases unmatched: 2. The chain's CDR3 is CASSVEGQASYNEQFF. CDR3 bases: TGTGCCAGCAGCGTAGAGGGACAGGCCTCCTACAATGAGCAGTTCTTC.

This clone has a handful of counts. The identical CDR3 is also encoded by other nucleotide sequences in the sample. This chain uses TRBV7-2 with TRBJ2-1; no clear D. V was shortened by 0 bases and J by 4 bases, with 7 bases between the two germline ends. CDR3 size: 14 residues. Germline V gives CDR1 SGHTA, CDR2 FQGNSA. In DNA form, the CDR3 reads TGTGCCAGCAGCTTAGCTGGAGTATACAATGAGCAGTTCTTC. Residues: CASSLAGVYNEQFF.

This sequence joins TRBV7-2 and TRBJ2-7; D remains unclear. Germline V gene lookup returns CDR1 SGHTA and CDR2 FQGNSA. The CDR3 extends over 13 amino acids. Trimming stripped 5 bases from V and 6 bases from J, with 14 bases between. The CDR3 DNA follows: TGTGCCAGCAGCAATGGCCCGATTGTCGAGCAGTACTTC. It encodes CASSNGPIVEQYF.

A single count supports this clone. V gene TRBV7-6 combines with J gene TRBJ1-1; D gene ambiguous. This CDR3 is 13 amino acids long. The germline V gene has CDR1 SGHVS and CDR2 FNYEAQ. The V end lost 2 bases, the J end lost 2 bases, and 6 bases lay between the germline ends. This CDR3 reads CASSLSENTEAFF. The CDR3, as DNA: TGTGCCAGCAGCTTATCAGAAAACACTGAAGCTTTCTTT. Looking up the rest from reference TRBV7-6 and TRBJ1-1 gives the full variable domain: GAGVSQSPRYKVTKRGQDVALRCDPISGHVSLYWYRQALGQGPEFLTYFNYEAQQDKSGLPNDRFSAERPEGSISTLTIQRTEQRDSAMYRCASSLSENTEAFFGQGTRLTVV.

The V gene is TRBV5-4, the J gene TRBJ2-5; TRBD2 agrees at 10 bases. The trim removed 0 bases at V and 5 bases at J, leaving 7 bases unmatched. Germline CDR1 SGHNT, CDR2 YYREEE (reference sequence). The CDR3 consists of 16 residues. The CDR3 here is CASSLALAGAWETQYF. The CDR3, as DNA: TGTGCCAGCAGCTTGGCCCTAGCGGGAGCGTGGGAGACCCAGTACTTC.

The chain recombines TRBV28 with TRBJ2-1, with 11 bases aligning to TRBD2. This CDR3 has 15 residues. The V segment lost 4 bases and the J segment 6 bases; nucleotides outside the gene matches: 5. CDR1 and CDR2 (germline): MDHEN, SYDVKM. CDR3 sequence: CASSSISGRVNEQFF. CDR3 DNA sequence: TGTGCCAGCAGTTCCATTAGCGGGAGGGTCAATGAGCAGTTCTTC.

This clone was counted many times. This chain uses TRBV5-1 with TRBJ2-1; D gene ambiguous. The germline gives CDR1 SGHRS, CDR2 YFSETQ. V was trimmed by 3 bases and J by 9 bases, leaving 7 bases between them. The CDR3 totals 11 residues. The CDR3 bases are TGCGCCAGCAGCTACGAGGTTGAGCAGTTCTTC. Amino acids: CASSYEVEQFF. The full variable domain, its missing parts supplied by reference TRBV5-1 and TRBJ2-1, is KAGVTQTPRYLIKTRGQQVTLSCSPISGHRSVSWYQQTPGQGLQFLFEYFSETQRNKGNFPGRFSGRQFSNSRSEMNVSTLELGDSALYLCASSYEVEQFFGPGTRLTVL.

CDR3 nucleotide sequence: TGTGCCAGCAGCTTAGGCGGGAACATTCAGTACTTC. Its protein is CASSLGGNIQYF. V gene TRBV11-2 combines with J gene TRBJ2-4; the D gene is possibly TRBD2 (5 bases). The CDR3 extends over 12 amino acids. The V end lost 1 base, the J end lost 7 bases, and 5 bases lay between the germline ends. Germline CDR1 SGHAT, CDR2 FQNNGV.

The CDR3 is CAISESTLGTSGTNEQYF. Here the CDR3 DNA reads TGTGCCATCAGTGAGTCGACTCTGGGGACTAGCGGGACCAACGAGCAGTACTTC. The chain is built from TRBV10-3 and TRBJ2-7; 13 bases are a match to TRBD2. The CDR3 is 18 residues long. V shed 0 bases and J 5 bases; nucleotides not matched to a gene: 10. Germline V lookup: CDR1 ENHRY, CDR2 SYGVKD.

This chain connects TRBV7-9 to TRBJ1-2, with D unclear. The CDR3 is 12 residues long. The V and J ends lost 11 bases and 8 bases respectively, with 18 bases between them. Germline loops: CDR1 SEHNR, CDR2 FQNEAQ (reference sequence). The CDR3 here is CAGEGSDSGYTF. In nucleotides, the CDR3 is TGTGCCGGAGAGGGCAGCGACTCGGGCTACACCTTC.

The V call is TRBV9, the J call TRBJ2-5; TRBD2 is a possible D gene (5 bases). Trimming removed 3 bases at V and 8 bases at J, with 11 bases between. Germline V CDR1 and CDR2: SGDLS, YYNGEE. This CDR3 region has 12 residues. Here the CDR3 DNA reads TGTGCCAGCAGCGGACCAACTAGTACCCAGTACTTC. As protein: CASSGPTSTQYF. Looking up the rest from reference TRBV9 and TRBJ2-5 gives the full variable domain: DSGVTQTPKHLITATGQRVTLRCSPRSGDLSVYWYQQSLDQGLQFLIQYYNGEERAKGNILERFSAQQFPDLHSELNLSSLELGDSALYFCASSGPTSTQYFGPGTRLLVL.

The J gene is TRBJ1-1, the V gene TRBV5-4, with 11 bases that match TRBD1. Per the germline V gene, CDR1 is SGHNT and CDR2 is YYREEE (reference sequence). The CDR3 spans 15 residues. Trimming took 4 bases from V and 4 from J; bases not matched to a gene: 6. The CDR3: CASSRPGTGGTEAFF. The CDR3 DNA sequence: TGTGCCAGCAGCCGCCCCGGGACAGGGGGCACTGAAGCTTTCTTT.

The chain's CDR3 is CASRRGGSEEQYF. The CDR3 coding sequence is TGTGCCAGCAGGCGGGGGGGCAGTGAGGAGCAGTACTTC. The rearrangement uses TRBV7-3 and TRBJ2-7; 9 positions match TRBD2. The CDR3 spans 13 residues. V lost 6 bases to trimming and J lost 7 bases; unmatched junction nucleotides: 7. Germline V lookup: CDR1 SGHTA, CDR2 FQGTGA.